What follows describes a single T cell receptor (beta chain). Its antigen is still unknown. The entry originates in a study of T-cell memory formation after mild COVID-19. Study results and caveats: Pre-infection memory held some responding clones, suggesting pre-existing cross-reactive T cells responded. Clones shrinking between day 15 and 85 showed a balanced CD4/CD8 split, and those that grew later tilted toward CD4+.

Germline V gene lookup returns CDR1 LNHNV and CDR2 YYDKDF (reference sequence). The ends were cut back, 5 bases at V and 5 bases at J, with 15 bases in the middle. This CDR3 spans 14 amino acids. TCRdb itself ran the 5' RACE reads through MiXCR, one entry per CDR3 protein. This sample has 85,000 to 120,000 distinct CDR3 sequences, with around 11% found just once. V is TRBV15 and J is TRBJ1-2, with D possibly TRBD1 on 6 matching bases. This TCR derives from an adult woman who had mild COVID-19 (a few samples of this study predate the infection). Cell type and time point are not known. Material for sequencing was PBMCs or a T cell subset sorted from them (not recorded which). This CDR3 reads CATSPTGIIYGYTF. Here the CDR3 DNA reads TGTGCCACCAGCCCAACAGGGATTATTTATGGCTACACCTTC.